The entry that follows covers one T cell receptor (beta chain) sequence. The antigen is unknown. This sample stems from a study of CD8 T cells in Susac syndrome. Study-level information: Patients with Susac syndrome were therapy-naive, taking corticosteroids, with some also receiving intravenous immunoglobulin, or taking intravenous immunoglobulin alone at the time their blood was drawn.

Random hexamers were used to reverse transcribe about 0.45 to 1 ug of RNA. Multiplex immunoSEQ PCR targeted 54 Vbeta and 13 Jbeta TCR beta segments. TCRdb re-derived calls from the immunoSEQ multiplex PCR reads in MiXCR, one entry per CDR3 protein. The table lists 200,000 to 300,000 distinct CDR3 sequences, 90% to 96% of them singletons, with less than 0.11% in the top ten. Study-wide findings and caveats: In Susac syndrome, the CD4+ T cell repertoires did not show clonal expansion.

The V and J ends lost 6 bases and 5 bases respectively, with 16 bases between them. The length of the CDR3 is 13 residues. Germline V lookup: CDR1 DFQATT, CDR2 SNEGSKA (reference sequence). The chain links TRBV20-1 to TRBJ2-5; D remains unclear. The sample comprised CD4+ T cells from PBMCs. The TCR originated in a human donor with Susac syndrome. The CDR3 here is CSAPVLSLETQYF. CDR3 DNA sequence: TGCAGTGCGCCGGTACTATCGTTGGAGACCCAGTACTTC.